This is a list of T cell receptor beta chains from one sample in a study of T cell responses to AZD1222 COVID-19 vaccine. Some clones are missing from TCRdb's copy, which holds only in-frame ones; the method was immunoSEQ multiplex PCR. Of 140,000 to 150,000 clones in the sample, under 95% were seen once. The sample was peripheral blood, taken on day 0 of AZD1222 vaccination. The receptors derive from an adult in good health. Each CDR3 is given with its conserved first and last residue. The D gene is left open where the match is weak. Clone size is shown for a subset of rows, as once, few, many or a class of expanded clone.

v_call	d_call	clone_size	j_call	cdr3_aa	cdr3_nt
TRBV7-2	TRBD2	NA	TRBJ2-2	CASNGGGAHRTGELFF	TGTGCCAGCAACGGGGGGGGTGCGCACCGCACCGGGGAGCTGTTTTTT
TRBV13	NA	NA	TRBJ2-7	CASSFGHLEQYF	TGTGCCAGCAGCTTTGGCCACCTCGAGCAGTACTTC
TRBV27	NA	NA	TRBJ2-7	CASSSYGQFSLHEQYF	TGTGCCAGCAGTTCCTACGGACAGTTTTCTCTCCACGAGCAGTACTTC
TRBV5-1	NA	NA	TRBJ2-3	CASSLQVGSSTDTQYF	TGCGCCAGCAGCCTCCAAGTCGGTTCGAGCACAGATACGCAGTATTTT
TRBV7-9	TRBD1	NA	TRBJ2-7	CASRKGDRPYEQYF	TGTGCCAGCAGGAAGGGGGACAGACCCTACGAGCAGTACTTC
TRBV4-3	NA	NA	TRBJ1-5	CASSQDAKSNQPQHF	TGCGCCAGCAGCCAAGATGCCAAGAGCAATCAGCCCCAGCATTTT
TRBV19	NA	once	TRBJ1-3	CASSIAGISGNTIYF	TGTGCCAGTAGTATAGCGGGGATATCGGGAAACACCATATATTTT
TRBV2	NA	NA	TRBJ2-7	CASTAAPNYEQYF	TGTGCCAGCACAGCGGCTCCCAACTACGAGCAGTACTTC
TRBV28	TRBD2	NA	TRBJ2-1	CASSFSRTVPGLAGANEQFF	TGTGCCAGCAGTTTCTCCCGGACAGTCCCGGGACTAGCGGGAGCCAATGAGCAGTTCTTC
TRBV13	TRBD2	NA	TRBJ2-1	CASTSASGSYNEQFF	TGTGCCAGCACCTCGGCTAGCGGGAGTTACAATGAGCAGTTCTTC
TRBV9	NA	NA	TRBJ2-3	CASSVGSTDTQYF	TGTGCCAGCAGCGTAGGGAGCACAGATACGCAGTATTTT
TRBV7-2	NA	NA	TRBJ1-1	CASSFTVNTEAFF	TGTGCCAGCAGCTTTACGGTGAACACTGAAGCTTTCTTT
TRBV9	NA	NA	TRBJ2-2	CASSVAGSNTGELFF	TGTGCCAGCAGCGTAGCGGGCTCGAACACCGGGGAGCTGTTTTTT
TRBV7-2	NA	once	TRBJ2-3	CASSLERSTDTQYF	TGTGCCAGCAGCTTAGAGCGTAGCACAGATACGCAGTATTTT
TRBV6-6	NA	NA	TRBJ1-6	CASKGVAYNSPLHF	TGTGCCAGCAAGGGGGTGGCCTATAATTCACCCCTCCACTTT
TRBV10-3	NA	NA	TRBJ1-3	CAIQAGASSGNTIYF	TGTGCCATCCAAGCAGGGGCGAGCTCTGGAAACACCATATATTTT
TRBV5-1	TRBD1	NA	TRBJ1-2	CASSLAGTGPVGYTF	TGCGCCAGCAGCTTGGCTGGGACAGGGCCAGTTGGCTACACCTTC
TRBV3-1/TRBV3-2	TRBD1	NA	TRBJ1-5	CASSRQGGNQPQHF	TGTGCCAGCAGCCGGCAGGGGGGAAATCAGCCCCAGCATTTT
TRBV7-2	TRBD1	NA	TRBJ1-1	CASSAGTGVTEAFF	TGTGCCAGCAGTGCCGGGACAGGGGTCACTGAAGCTTTCTTT
TRBV6-1	TRBD1	NA	TRBJ2-5	CASSAVKWDRTYLQGETQYF	TGTGCCAGCAGTGCGGTAAAATGGGACAGGACGTACCTCCAGGGAGAGACCCAGTACTTC
TRBV6-2/TRBV6-3	TRBD1	NA	TRBJ1-5	CASSPRGSQPQHF	TGTGCCAGCAGCCCCAGGGGGAGTCAGCCCCAGCATTTT
TRBV7-6	TRBD2	NA	TRBJ2-7	CASSLAGSYEQYF	TGTGCCAGCAGCCTAGCGGGGAGCTACGAGCAGTACTTC